This T cell receptor (beta chain) emerged from a study of blood T cell repertoires in COVID-19. Overall study context: The United States, Italy and Spain provided the acute and convalescent COVID-19 samples. T cells, B-cell-depleted T cells, or PBMCs supplied cDNA or gDNA.

This clone was recorded once. The authors' processing: Reference gene primers were amplified, and this amplification served to estimate nucleated cell counts. Data came from immunoSEQ multiplex PCR; TCRdb stores just in-frame clones and leaves some out. The D gene and trimming were derived from the DNA, and the V and J assignments and clone size from that table. The sample gives tens of thousands of clones, around 83% of which show up once; around 9.7% is in the top ten. The sequencing input was peripheral blood. The source is a human donor in a cohort sampled during active COVID-19.

The CDR3 protein is CASSVGIGRENIQYF. As DNA, the CDR3 is TGTGCCAGCAGCGTAGGAATAGGGAGGGAAAACATTCAGTACTTC. The chain couples TRBV9 to TRBJ2-4; 7 nucleotides match TRBD2. The germline CDR1 and CDR2 sequences are SGDLS and YYNGEE. CDR3 length: 15 amino acids. The trim removed 0 bases at V and 5 bases at J, leaving 5 bases unmatched.